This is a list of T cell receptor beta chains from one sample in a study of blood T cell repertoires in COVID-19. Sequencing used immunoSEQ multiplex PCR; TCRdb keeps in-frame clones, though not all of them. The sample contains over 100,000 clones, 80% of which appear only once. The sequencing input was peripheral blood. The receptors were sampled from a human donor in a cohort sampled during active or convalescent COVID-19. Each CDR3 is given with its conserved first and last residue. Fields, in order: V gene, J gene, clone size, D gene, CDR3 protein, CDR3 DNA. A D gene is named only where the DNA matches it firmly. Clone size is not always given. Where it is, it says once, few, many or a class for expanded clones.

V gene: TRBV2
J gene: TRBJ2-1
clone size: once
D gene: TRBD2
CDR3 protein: CASTSGRAKNEQFF
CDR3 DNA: TGTGCCAGCACTAGCGGGAGGGCCAAGAATGAGCAGTTCTTC

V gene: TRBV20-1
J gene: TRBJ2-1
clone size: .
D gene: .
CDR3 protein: CRAVLYNEQFF
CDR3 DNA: TGCAGAGCGGTACTCTACAATGAGCAGTTCTTC

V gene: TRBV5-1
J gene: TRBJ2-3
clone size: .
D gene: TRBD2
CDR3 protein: CASSSLAGGGTDTQYF
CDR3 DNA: TGCGCCAGCAGCAGTCTGGCGGGGGGGGGCACAGATACGCAGTATTTT

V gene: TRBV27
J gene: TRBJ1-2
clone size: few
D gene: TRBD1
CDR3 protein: CASGPTGLGYGYTF
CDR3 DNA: TGTGCCAGCGGGCCGACAGGGCTTGGGTATGGCTACACCTTC

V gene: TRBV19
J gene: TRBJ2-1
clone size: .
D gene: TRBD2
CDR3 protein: CASSSRGGRINNEQFF
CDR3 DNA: TGTGCCAGTAGTTCTCGGGGCGGGAGAATCAACAATGAGCAGTTCTTC

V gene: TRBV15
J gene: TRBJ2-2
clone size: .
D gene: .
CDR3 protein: CATSRDLAPAGELFF
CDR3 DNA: TGTGCCACCAGCAGAGATTTAGCCCCGGCCGGGGAGCTGTTTTTT

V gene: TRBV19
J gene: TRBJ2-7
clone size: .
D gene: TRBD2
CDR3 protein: CASSRTSGASYEQYF
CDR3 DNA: TGTGCCAGTAGCCGGACTAGCGGGGCCTCCTACGAGCAGTACTTC

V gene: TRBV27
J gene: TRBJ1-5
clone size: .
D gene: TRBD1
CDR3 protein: CASSTYRGPNQPQHF
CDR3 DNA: TGTGCCAGCAGTACATACAGGGGGCCCAATCAGCCCCAGCATTTT

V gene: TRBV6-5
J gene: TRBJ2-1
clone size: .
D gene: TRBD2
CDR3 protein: CASSSSQRGIYNEQFF
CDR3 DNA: TGTGCCAGCAGTTCCTCGCAGCGGGGGATTTACAATGAGCAGTTCTTC

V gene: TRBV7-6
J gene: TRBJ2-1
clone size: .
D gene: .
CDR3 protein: CASSSTGASYNEQFF
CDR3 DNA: TGTGCCAGCAGCTCGACAGGAGCCTCCTACAATGAGCAGTTCTTC

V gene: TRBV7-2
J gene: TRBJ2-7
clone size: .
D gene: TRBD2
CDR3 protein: CASSLDSLASYEQYF
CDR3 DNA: TGTGCCAGCAGCTTGGACTCACTAGCGAGTTACGAGCAGTACTTC

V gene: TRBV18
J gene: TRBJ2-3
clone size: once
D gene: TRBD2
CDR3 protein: CASSQFTSGAGADTQYF
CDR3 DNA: TGTGCCAGCTCACAGTTTACGAGCGGGGCGGGGGCAGATACGCAGTATTTT

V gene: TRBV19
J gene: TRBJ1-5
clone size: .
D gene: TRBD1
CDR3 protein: CASREQGTVIYQPQHF
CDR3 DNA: TGTGCCAGTAGGGAACAGGGGACAGTTATATATCAGCCCCAGCATTTT

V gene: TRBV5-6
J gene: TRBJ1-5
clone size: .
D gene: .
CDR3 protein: CASSAGGQPQHF
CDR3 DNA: TGTGCCAGCAGCGCGGGGGGTCAGCCCCAGCATTTT

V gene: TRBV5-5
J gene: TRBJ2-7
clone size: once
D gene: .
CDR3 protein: CASSQGYEQYF
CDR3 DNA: TGTGCCAGCAGCCAGGGCTACGAGCAGTACTTC

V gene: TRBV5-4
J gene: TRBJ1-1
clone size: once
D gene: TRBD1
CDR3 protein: CASSHPRDRNTEAFF
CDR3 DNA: TGTGCCAGCAGTCATCCCCGGGACAGGAACACTGAAGCTTTCTTT

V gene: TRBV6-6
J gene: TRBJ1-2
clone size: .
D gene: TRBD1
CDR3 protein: CASRSDRGGNGYTF
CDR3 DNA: TGTGCCAGCAGATCGGACAGGGGAGGGAATGGCTACACCTTC

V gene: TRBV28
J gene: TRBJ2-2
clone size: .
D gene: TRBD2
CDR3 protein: CASESGSGRTGELFF
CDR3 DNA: TGTGCCAGCGAAAGCGGGAGTGGTCGGACCGGGGAGCTGTTTTTT

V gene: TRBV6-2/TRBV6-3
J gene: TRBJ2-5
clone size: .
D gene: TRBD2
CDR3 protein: CASSSGRAPYQETQYF
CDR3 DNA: TGTGCCAGCAGTAGCGGGAGGGCCCCCTACCAAGAGACCCAGTACTTC

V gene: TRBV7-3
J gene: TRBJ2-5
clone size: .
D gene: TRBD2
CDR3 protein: CASSPGGNQETQYF
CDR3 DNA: TGTGCCAGCAGCCCCGGGGGGAACCAAGAGACCCAGTACTTC

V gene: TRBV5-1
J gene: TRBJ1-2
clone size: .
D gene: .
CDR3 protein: CASSPDNSYGYTF
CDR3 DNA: TGCGCCAGCAGCCCTGACAATTCCTATGGCTACACCTTC

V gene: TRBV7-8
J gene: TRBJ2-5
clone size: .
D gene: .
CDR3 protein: CASSFWSSLGQETQYF
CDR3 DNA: TGTGCCAGCAGCTTTTGGTCTAGCTTGGGCCAAGAGACCCAGTACTTC

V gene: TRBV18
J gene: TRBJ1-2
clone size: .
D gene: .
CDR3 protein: CASSPKQEINYGYTF
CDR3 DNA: TGTGCCAGCTCACCAAAACAGGAGATCAACTATGGCTACACCTTC

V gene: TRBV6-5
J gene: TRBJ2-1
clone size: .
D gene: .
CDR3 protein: CASSQRGHYNEQFF
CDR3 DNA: TGTGCCAGCAGTCAGCGGGGACATTACAATGAGCAGTTCTTC

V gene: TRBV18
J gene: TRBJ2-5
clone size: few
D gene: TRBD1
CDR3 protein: CASSPYRGLEETQYF
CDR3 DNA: TGTGCCAGCTCACCCTACAGGGGTTTGGAAGAGACCCAGTACTTC

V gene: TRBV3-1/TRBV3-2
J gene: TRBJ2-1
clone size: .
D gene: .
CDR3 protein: CASSQAVHSPAAGNEQFF
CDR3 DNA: TGTGCCAGCAGCCAAGCTGTTCACTCACCCGCCGCGGGCAATGAGCAGTTCTTC

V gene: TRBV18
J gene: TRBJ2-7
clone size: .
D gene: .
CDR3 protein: CASSPEMGSYEQYF
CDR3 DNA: TGTGCCAGCTCACCGGAGATGGGCTCCTACGAGCAGTACTTC

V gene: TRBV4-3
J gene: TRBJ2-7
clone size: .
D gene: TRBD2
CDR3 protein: CASSYGTSGFYEQYF
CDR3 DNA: TGCGCCAGCAGCTACGGGACTAGCGGGTTCTACGAGCAGTACTTC

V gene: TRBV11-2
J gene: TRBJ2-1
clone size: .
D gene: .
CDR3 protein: CASSLVTGFSNEQFF
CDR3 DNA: TGTGCCAGCAGCTTAGTAACAGGGTTTAGCAATGAGCAGTTCTTC

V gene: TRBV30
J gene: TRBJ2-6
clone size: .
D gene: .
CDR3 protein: CAWSEGGVGSSGANVLTF
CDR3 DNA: TGTGCCTGGAGCGAAGGAGGGGTGGGGAGCTCTGGGGCCAACGTCCTGACTTTC

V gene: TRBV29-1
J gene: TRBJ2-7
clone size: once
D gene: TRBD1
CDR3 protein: CSVSDRGYEQYF
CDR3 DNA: TGCAGCGTTTCGGACAGGGGCTACGAGCAGTACTTC

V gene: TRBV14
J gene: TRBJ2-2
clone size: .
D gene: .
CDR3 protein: CASSHGGAGTGELFF
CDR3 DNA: TGTGCCAGCAGCCATGGGGGGGCCGGTACCGGGGAGCTGTTTTTT

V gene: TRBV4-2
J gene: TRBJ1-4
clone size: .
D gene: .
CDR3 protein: CASSQVLAGATNEKLFF
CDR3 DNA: TGTGCCAGCAGCCAAGTTCTTGCAGGGGCAACTAATGAAAAACTGTTTTTT

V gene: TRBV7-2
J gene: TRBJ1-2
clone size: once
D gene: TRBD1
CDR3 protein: CASSQKTGLGRGYTF
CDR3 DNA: TGTGCCAGCAGCCAAAAGACAGGGTTGGGGCGTGGCTACACCTTC

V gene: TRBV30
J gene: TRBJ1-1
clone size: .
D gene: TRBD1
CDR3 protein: CAWSPRDREAFF
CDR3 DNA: TGTGCCTGGAGCCCGCGGGACAGGGAAGCTTTCTTT

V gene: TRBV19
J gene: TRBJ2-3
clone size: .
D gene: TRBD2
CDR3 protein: CASSIREGVTDTQYF
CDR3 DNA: TGTGCCAGTAGTATCAGGGAGGGTGTAACAGATACGCAGTATTTT

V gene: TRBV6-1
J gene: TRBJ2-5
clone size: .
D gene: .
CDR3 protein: CASSDRNGETQYF
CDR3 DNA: TGTGCCAGCAGTGACCGAAACGGGGAGACCCAGTACTTC

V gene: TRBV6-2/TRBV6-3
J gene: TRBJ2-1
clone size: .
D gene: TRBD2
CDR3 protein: CASSPGLGAGKSSYNEQFF
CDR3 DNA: TGTGCCAGCAGCCCGGGACTAGGGGCGGGGAAAAGCTCCTACAATGAGCAGTTCTTC

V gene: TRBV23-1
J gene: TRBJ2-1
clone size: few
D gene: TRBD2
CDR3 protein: CASSQSASGGVDSSYNEQFF
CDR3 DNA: TGCGCCAGCAGTCAATCGGCTAGCGGGGGGGTGGATAGCTCCTACAATGAGCAGTTCTTC

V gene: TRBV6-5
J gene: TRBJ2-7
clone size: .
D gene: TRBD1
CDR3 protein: CASRVNTGQGSGQYF
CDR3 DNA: TGTGCCAGCAGGGTTAACACGGGACAGGGTAGCGGGCAGTACTTC

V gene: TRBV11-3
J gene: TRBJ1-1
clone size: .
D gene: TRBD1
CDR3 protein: CASSMTGVNTEAFF
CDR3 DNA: TGTGCCAGCAGCATGACAGGGGTGAACACTGAAGCTTTCTTT

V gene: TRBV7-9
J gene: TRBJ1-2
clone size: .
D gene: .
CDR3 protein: CASSVRGGGYTF
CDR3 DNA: TGTGCCAGCAGCGTCAGGGGTGGCGGCTACACCTTC

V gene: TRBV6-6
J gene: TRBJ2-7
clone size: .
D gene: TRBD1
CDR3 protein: CASSRSGTGSFEQYF
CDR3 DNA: TGTGCCAGCAGTCGCTCCGGGACAGGGAGTTTCGAGCAGTACTTC

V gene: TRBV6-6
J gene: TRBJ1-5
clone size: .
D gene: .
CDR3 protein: CASSPLGEGQPQHF
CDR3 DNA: TGTGCCAGCAGCCCCTTAGGAGAAGGTCAGCCCCAGCATTTT

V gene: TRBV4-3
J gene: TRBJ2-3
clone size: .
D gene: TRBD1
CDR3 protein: CASSQERRTGRKATDTQYF
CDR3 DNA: TGCGCCAGCAGCCAAGAAAGAAGGACAGGGAGAAAGGCCACAGATACGCAGTATTTT

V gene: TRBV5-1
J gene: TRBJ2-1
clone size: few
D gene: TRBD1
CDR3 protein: CASSSGAGGGLYNEQFF
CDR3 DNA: TGCGCCAGCAGCTCTGGAGCAGGGGGTGGGTTGTACAATGAGCAGTTCTTC